The rows below give T cell receptor beta chains drawn from one sample of a study of identical twins. TCRdb reanalysed the 5' RACE reads using MiXCR and keeps one entry per CDR3 protein. The sample gives roughly 540,000 distinct CDR3 sequences, 22% of which show up once; roughly 0.9% is in the top ten. The same sample was also studied in work on T cells expressing NK-cell markers.

Sequencing input: CD4+ T cells sorted from blood. The source of these receptors is a woman aged 18-35 years in good health. CDR3s include the opening cysteine and the closing phenylalanine or tryptophan. The order of the fields is V gene, clone size, J gene, D gene, CDR3 DNA, CDR3 protein. D genes are given only for firm matches. The size field is filled for only some rows; it gives once, few, many or a size class.

v_gene: TRBV20-1; abundance: few; j_gene: TRBJ1-1; d_gene: NA; CDR3nt: TGCAGTGCTAGAGACTTCAGGACGGTGAACACTGAAGCTTTCTTT; CDR3aa: CSARDFRTVNTEAFF
v_gene: TRBV7-9; abundance: many; j_gene: TRBJ1-1; d_gene: TRBD1; CDR3nt: TGTGCCAGCAGCGTGACAGGGGTGAACACTGAAGCTTTCTTT; CDR3aa: CASSVTGVNTEAFF
v_gene: TRBV18; abundance: NA; j_gene: TRBJ2-1; d_gene: NA; CDR3nt: TGTGCCAGCTCAAACGGAGCGGGCACTTACAATGAGCAGTTCTTC; CDR3aa: CASSNGAGTYNEQFF
v_gene: TRBV29-1; abundance: NA; j_gene: TRBJ1-1; d_gene: NA; CDR3nt: TGCAGCGTTGAACGCAGGTTGAACACTGAAGCTTTCTTT; CDR3aa: CSVERRLNTEAFF
v_gene: TRBV20-1; abundance: few; j_gene: TRBJ2-3; d_gene: TRBD2; CDR3nt: TGCAGTGCTCCCGGACTTAGCGGGGCAGATACGCAGTATTTT; CDR3aa: CSAPGLSGADTQYF
v_gene: TRBV12-3/TRBV12-4; abundance: many; j_gene: TRBJ2-2; d_gene: TRBD2; CDR3nt: TGTGCCAGCAGTCCCGTGGGTGGGAGGGTCACCGGGGAGCTGTTTTTT; CDR3aa: CASSPVGGRVTGELFF
v_gene: TRBV7-2; abundance: few; j_gene: TRBJ2-5; d_gene: NA; CDR3nt: TGTGCCAGCAGCTTATCTAGCGTACGGGAGACCCAGTACTTC; CDR3aa: CASSLSSVRETQYF
v_gene: TRBV15; abundance: few; j_gene: TRBJ1-3; d_gene: NA; CDR3nt: TGTGCCACCAGCAGTCCTCGGGAGCTGAGCTCTGGAAACACCATATATTTT; CDR3aa: CATSSPRELSSGNTIYF
v_gene: TRBV5-1; abundance: NA; j_gene: TRBJ1-2; d_gene: TRBD1; CDR3nt: TGCGCCAGCAGCCCCGACAGGGCCGCTAAAGGCTACACCTTC; CDR3aa: CASSPDRAAKGYTF
v_gene: TRBV29-1; abundance: NA; j_gene: TRBJ1-1; d_gene: NA; CDR3nt: TGCAGCGTTGAAGATTGGGGATCCGCTGAAGCTTTCTTT; CDR3aa: CSVEDWGSAEAFF
v_gene: TRBV12-3/TRBV12-4; abundance: few; j_gene: TRBJ2-3; d_gene: NA; CDR3nt: TGTGCCAGCAGCTCAGGGTCCTGGGCAGATACGCAGTATTTT; CDR3aa: CASSSGSWADTQYF
v_gene: TRBV9; abundance: NA; j_gene: TRBJ2-7; d_gene: NA; CDR3nt: TGTGCCAGCAGCTATGGACAGTTCTACGAGCAGTACTTC; CDR3aa: CASSYGQFYEQYF
v_gene: TRBV2; abundance: NA; j_gene: TRBJ2-7; d_gene: NA; CDR3nt: TGTGCCAGCAGGCTTGGCGGACTAACCTACGAGCAGTACTTC; CDR3aa: CASRLGGLTYEQYF
v_gene: TRBV5-1; abundance: NA; j_gene: TRBJ2-1; d_gene: TRBD2; CDR3nt: TGCGCCAGCAGCTCTTACTGGACTAGCGGGAGCGGGAGGAATGAGCAGTTCTTC; CDR3aa: CASSSYWTSGSGRNEQFF
v_gene: TRBV20-1; abundance: NA; j_gene: TRBJ2-1; d_gene: TRBD2; CDR3nt: TGCAGTGCCCTCGGACTAGCGGGAGATCGGGAGCAGTTCTTC; CDR3aa: CSALGLAGDREQFF
v_gene: TRBV20-1; abundance: few; j_gene: TRBJ2-7; d_gene: NA; CDR3nt: TGCAGTGCTAGAGGGGTCTTAGGCTACGAGCAGTACTTC; CDR3aa: CSARGVLGYEQYF
v_gene: TRBV20-1; abundance: few; j_gene: TRBJ2-5; d_gene: TRBD1; CDR3nt: TGCAGTGCTACCAGACCTCAGGGGGCCCAGTACTTC; CDR3aa: CSATRPQGAQYF
v_gene: TRBV9; abundance: few; j_gene: TRBJ2-5; d_gene: NA; CDR3nt: TGTGCCAGCAGCGTAGGACTTCCCCAAGAGACCCAGTACTTC; CDR3aa: CASSVGLPQETQYF
v_gene: TRBV3-1; abundance: many; j_gene: TRBJ2-7; d_gene: TRBD2; CDR3nt: TGTGCCAGCAGCCCCGGGACTAGCGGCTCCTACGAGCAGTACTTC; CDR3aa: CASSPGTSGSYEQYF
v_gene: TRBV18; abundance: NA; j_gene: TRBJ2-2; d_gene: NA; CDR3nt: TGTGCCAGCTCACTCCTCAACGCCGGGGAGCTGTTTTTT; CDR3aa: CASSLLNAGELFF
v_gene: TRBV12-3/TRBV12-4; abundance: NA; j_gene: TRBJ2-7; d_gene: TRBD1; CDR3nt: TGTGCCAGCAGCTCCGGGACAGGGGGGTCCTACGAGCAGTACTTC; CDR3aa: CASSSGTGGSYEQYF
v_gene: TRBV20-1; abundance: NA; j_gene: TRBJ2-1; d_gene: TRBD2; CDR3nt: TGCAGTGCTAGAAGGCAGCGGGATGGGTTAGATGAGCAGTTCTTC; CDR3aa: CSARRQRDGLDEQFF
v_gene: TRBV7-9; abundance: NA; j_gene: TRBJ1-1; d_gene: NA; CDR3nt: TGTGCCAGCAGCTTAGATGGGGTCTGGACTGAAGCTTTCTTT; CDR3aa: CASSLDGVWTEAFF
v_gene: TRBV30; abundance: NA; j_gene: TRBJ2-1; d_gene: NA; CDR3nt: TGTGCCTGGTCCGGAGAGCCTAGGAATGAGCAGTTCTTC; CDR3aa: CAWSGEPRNEQFF
v_gene: TRBV4-2; abundance: many; j_gene: TRBJ1-1; d_gene: NA; CDR3nt: TGTGCCAGCAGCCAGTTAAAGCACGGACGGACGAACACTGAAGCTTTCTTT; CDR3aa: CASSQLKHGRTNTEAFF
v_gene: TRBV20-1; abundance: once; j_gene: TRBJ2-7; d_gene: NA; CDR3nt: TGCAGTGCTAGCTCAACCCAACGGAGGCAGGGTTCTGGAGAACCTTACGAGCAGTACTTC; CDR3aa: CSASSTQRRQGSGEPYEQYF
v_gene: TRBV7-3; abundance: many; j_gene: TRBJ1-1; d_gene: TRBD1; CDR3nt: TGTGCCAGCAGCCCGGGGGACAGGCATAAGGGAGCTTTCTTT; CDR3aa: CASSPGDRHKGAFF
v_gene: TRBV7-9; abundance: NA; j_gene: TRBJ1-1; d_gene: NA; CDR3nt: TGTGCCAGCAGCCAGAGTGCCATGAACACTGAAGCTTTCTTT; CDR3aa: CASSQSAMNTEAFF
v_gene: TRBV3-1; abundance: NA; j_gene: TRBJ1-5; d_gene: NA; CDR3nt: TGTGCCAGCAGCCAAGGGACTACTAGCAATCAGCCCCAGCATTTT; CDR3aa: CASSQGTTSNQPQHF
v_gene: TRBV6-1; abundance: NA; j_gene: TRBJ2-3; d_gene: NA; CDR3nt: TGTGCCAGCACCTCGTTCCAGGGCGGAGGCACAGATACGCAGTATTTT; CDR3aa: CASTSFQGGGTDTQYF
v_gene: TRBV4-3; abundance: few; j_gene: TRBJ1-2; d_gene: NA; CDR3nt: TGCGCCAGCAGCCAAGAGGTCAGGGTTGGGTATGGCTACACCTTC; CDR3aa: CASSQEVRVGYGYTF
v_gene: TRBV7-8; abundance: NA; j_gene: TRBJ2-7; d_gene: TRBD2; CDR3nt: TGTGCCAGCAGCCAACTAGCGGGGGTGACGGGCGAGCAGTACTTC; CDR3aa: CASSQLAGVTGEQYF
v_gene: TRBV20-1; abundance: few; j_gene: TRBJ1-5; d_gene: NA; CDR3nt: TGCAGTGCCGGGATTACCAATCAGCCCCAGCATTTT; CDR3aa: CSAGITNQPQHF
v_gene: TRBV20-1; abundance: many; j_gene: TRBJ1-2; d_gene: NA; CDR3nt: TGCAGTGCTTCTGACCAAGCTAACTATGGCTACACCTTC; CDR3aa: CSASDQANYGYTF
v_gene: TRBV20-1; abundance: few; j_gene: TRBJ1-6; d_gene: TRBD1; CDR3nt: TGCAGTGCTCTCAGGGACAGGAATTCACCCCTCCACTTT; CDR3aa: CSALRDRNSPLHF
v_gene: TRBV5-1; abundance: NA; j_gene: TRBJ2-5; d_gene: TRBD1; CDR3nt: TGCGCCAGCAGCTTACCGACAGGGGGACAAGAGACCCAGTACTTC; CDR3aa: CASSLPTGGQETQYF
v_gene: TRBV29-1; abundance: few; j_gene: TRBJ2-1; d_gene: TRBD2; CDR3nt: TGCAGCGTTCGGCTAGCGGCAAATGAGCAGTTCTTC; CDR3aa: CSVRLAANEQFF
v_gene: TRBV20-1; abundance: NA; j_gene: TRBJ2-1; d_gene: NA; CDR3nt: TGCAGTGCACGGGGACTTCACGAAGAGCAGTTCTTC; CDR3aa: CSARGLHEEQFF
v_gene: TRBV30; abundance: many; j_gene: TRBJ2-1; d_gene: NA; CDR3nt: TGTGCCTGGAGTGTAAGAAGAGTAATCTCCTCTTCCCAATACAATGAGCAGTTCTTC; CDR3aa: CAWSVRRVISSSQYNEQFF
v_gene: TRBV5-1; abundance: NA; j_gene: TRBJ2-2; d_gene: NA; CDR3nt: TGCGCCAGCAGCGGCCGCGGATCTTCGAACACCGGGGAGCTGTTTTTT; CDR3aa: CASSGRGSSNTGELFF